The 28 T cell receptor beta chains below were found in one sample sequenced in a study of blood T cell repertoires in COVID-19. TCRdb's table, derived via immunoSEQ multiplex PCR, lists solely in-frame clones and lacks some. The repertoire consists of some 170,000 clones, with 60% to 80% occurring once and the leading ten covering roughly 28%. Sequencing was done on a sample of peripheral blood. Every receptor here comes from a woman between 65 and 79 years old with acute or convalescent COVID-19.

This chain connects TRBV27 to TRBJ2-7; possibly TRBD2 for D (6 bases). The CDR3 covers 17 residues. Germline lookup yields CDR1 MNHEY and CDR2 SMNVEV (reference sequence). The ends were cut back, 5 bases at V and 4 bases at J, with 24 bases in the middle. In nucleotides, the CDR3 is TGTGCCAGCAGTCCCTTAGCGGCCCACCATGCCACGTACGAGCAGTACTTC. Translation gives CASSPLAAHHATYEQYF.

This chain connects TRBV7-2 to TRBJ1-1; 7 bases fit TRBD1. The V segment lost 6 bases and the J segment 4 bases; nucleotides outside the gene matches: 8. Germline CDR1 reads SGHTA; CDR2 reads FQGNSA. The CDR3 length is 14 residues. CDR3 sequence: CASRRRRDSTEAFF. In nucleotides, the CDR3 is TGTGCCAGCAGGAGGCGCAGGGACAGCACTGAAGCTTTCTTT.

The chain has TRBV4-1 and TRBJ2-3, with 8 positions matching TRBD2. Germline V gene sequence: CDR1 MGHRA, CDR2 YSYEKL. The CDR3 has 16 amino acids. J lost 2 bases, V lost 1 base, and 5 bases had no gene match. The CDR3 DNA reads as TGCGCCAGCAGCCAAGGACTAGCGCTCAACACAGATACGCAGTATTTT. Translating it yields CASSQGLALNTDTQYF.

V is TRBV19 and J is TRBJ2-3, with 8 bases lining up with TRBD2. The CDR3 extends over 15 amino acids. With V trimmed by 4 bases and J by 1 base, 4 bases remained unmatched. Germline V gene sequence: CDR1 LNHDA, CDR2 SQIVND (reference sequence). This CDR3 reads CASSTSGSGTDTQYF. The CDR3 DNA sequence: TGTGCCAGTAGTACCAGCGGGAGCGGCACAGATACGCAGTATTTT. Using reference TRBV19 and TRBJ2-3 for the parts outside the CDR3, the full variable domain is DGGITQSPKYLFRKEGQNVTLSCEQNLNHDAMYWYRQDPGQGLRLIYYSQIVNDFQKGDIAEGYSVSREKKESFPLTVTSAQKNPTAFYLCASSTSGSGTDTQYFGPGTRLTVL.

The rearrangement uses TRBV5-1 and TRBJ1-1; unclear D gene. Deletions cut 4 bases from V and 0 bases from J, with 16 bases between. CDR3 length: 16 residues. In germline, CDR1 is SGHRS, CDR2 YFSETQ. DNA of the CDR3: TGCGCCAGCAGCCCTTATGGCCACACCATGAACACTGAAGCTTTCTTT. Amino acid sequence: CASSPYGHTMNTEAFF.

J is TRBJ1-5 and V is TRBV25-1; no reliable D call. The germline V and J ends were trimmed by 1 base and 5 bases, with 6 bases remaining between them. There are 13 residues in the CDR3. Germline CDR1 reads MGHDK; CDR2 reads SYGVNS. The CDR3 reads CASSESRDQPQHF. CDR3 DNA sequence: TGTGCCAGCAGTGAATCCCGCGATCAGCCCCAGCATTTT. Together with reference TRBV25-1 and TRBJ1-5, the CDR3 gives the full variable domain: EADIYQTPRYLVIGTGKKITLECSQTMGHDKMYWYQQDPGMELHLIHYSYGVNSTEKGDLSSESTVSRIRTEHFPLTLESARPSHTSQYLCASSESRDQPQHFGDGTRLSIL.

The CDR3 protein is CSVPRTSGSYTGELFF. In DNA form, the CDR3 reads TGCAGCGTCCCCAGGACTAGCGGGAGCTACACCGGGGAGCTGTTTTTT. The rearrangement joins TRBV29-1 to TRBJ2-2; 13 bases map to TRBD2. This CDR3 region has 16 residues. J gave up 3 bases and V 6 bases, and 7 bases lay outside the gene matches. Germline V gene lookup returns CDR1 SQVTM and CDR2 ANQGSEA.

The rearrangement uses TRBV27 and TRBJ2-7; no clear D. This CDR3 is 15 amino acids long. The ends were cut back, 0 bases at V and 4 bases at J, with 13 bases in the middle. The germline CDR1 and CDR2 sequences are MNHEY and SMNVEV (reference sequence). Written as DNA, the CDR3 is TGTGCCAGCAGTTTATCCATTTCTAATGTTTACGAGCAGTACTTC. Amino acids: CASSLSISNVYEQYF.

This sequence joins TRBV6-4 and TRBJ1-2; the D is unclear. This CDR3 has 15 amino acids. Looked up from germline, CDR1 is MRHNA and CDR2 is SNTAGT. V shed 4 bases and J shed 0 bases, with 12 bases lying between them. The CDR3 reads CASSARAGPNYGYTF. CDR3 in DNA: TGTGCCAGCAGTGCCCGCGCGGGCCCTAACTATGGCTACACCTTC.

Only one count was recorded for this clone. V gene TRBV5-6 combines with J gene TRBJ2-7; TRBD1 matches at 8 bases. The CDR3 sequence is 13 residues long. V lost 2 bases to trimming and J lost 6 bases; unmatched junction nucleotides: 4. CDR1 and CDR2 from the germline V gene are SGHDT and YYEEEE. This chain's CDR3 is CASSFWTGREQYF. The CDR3, as DNA: TGTGCCAGCAGCTTTTGGACAGGGCGCGAGCAGTACTTC.

The rearrangement links TRBV12-5 to TRBJ2-3; D unclear. Trimming removed 6 bases from V and 3 bases from J, with 7 bases in between. CDR3 length: 12 amino acids. CDR1 is LGHNT, CDR2 FRNRAP, per germline. The CDR3 region has the DNA TGTGCTAGTGGCATCGGGACAGATACGCAGTATTTT. This codes for CASGIGTDTQYF.

This chain links TRBV2 with TRBJ1-1; 8 bases match TRBD1. The V gene's germline CDR1 is SNHLY and CDR2 FYNNEI. The CDR3 is 14 amino acids. V shed 5 bases, J shed 8 bases, and the junction held 10 bases outside the gene matches. The CDR3 protein is CASSLDRGAHEAFF. The CDR3 bases are TGTGCCAGCAGTTTAGACAGGGGAGCCCACGAAGCTTTCTTT. The full variable domain, completed using reference TRBV2 and TRBJ1-1, is EPEVTQTPSHQVTQMGQEVILRCVPISNHLYFYWYRQILGQKVEFLVSFYNNEISEKSEIFDDQFSVERPDGSNFTLKIRSTKLEDSAMYFCASSLDRGAHEAFFGQGTRLTVV.

This chain connects TRBV2 to TRBJ1-5, with 10 bases identical to TRBD1. The J segment lost 7 bases and the V segment lost 5 bases, leaving 8 bases of the junction unmatched. The CDR3 has 15 amino acids. Germline V gives CDR1 SNHLY, CDR2 FYNNEI. The CDR3: CASSRGQGFRQPQHF. The CDR3 bases are TGTGCCAGCAGTAGGGGACAGGGGTTTCGGCAGCCCCAGCATTTT.

In this sample, this clone turned up a few times. The rearrangement links TRBV5-5 to TRBJ2-5, with D perhaps matching TRBD2 (6 bases). In germline, CDR1 is SGHKS, CDR2 YYEKEE (reference sequence). CDR3 size: 15 residues. V was pared by 3 bases and J by 5 bases, with 17 bases between. In DNA form, the CDR3 reads TGTGCCAGCAGCTGGGGGACTCTCTTATCCGAGACCCAGTACTTC. Translated, it gives CASSWGTLLSETQYF.

V and J are TRBV3-1 (or the pseudogene TRBV3-2) and TRBJ2-3; 9 bases fit TRBD2. The CDR3 consists of 15 residues. Germline V CDR1 and CDR2: LGHDT, YNNKEL (reference sequence). V dropped 1 base and J dropped 6; count of bases not matched to a gene: 5. The CDR3 coding sequence is TGTGCCAGCAGCCAAGTACTAGCGGGTTACGATACGCAGTATTTT. Translating gives CASSQVLAGYDTQYF.

This chain links TRBV7-6 with TRBJ1-1, with D perhaps TRBD1 (5 bases). The germline CDR1 and CDR2 sequences are SGHVS and FNYEAQ. The V end lost 4 bases, the J end lost 1 base, and 13 bases lay between the germline ends. There are 15 residues in the CDR3. CDR3 sequence (DNA): TGTGCCAGCAGCTCTGGGACTTTGTGGAACACTGAAGCTTTCTTT. Amino acid sequence: CASSSGTLWNTEAFF.

There are a few counts of this clone. The J gene is TRBJ1-6, the V gene TRBV14; D call uncertain. Germline CDR1 SGHDN, CDR2 FVKESK. The CDR3 loop spans 15 amino acids. The ends were cut back, 0 bases at V and 6 bases at J, with 9 bases in the middle. In DNA form, the CDR3 reads TGTGCCAGCAGCCAAGAAGCAGGCTCTAATTCACCCCTCCACTTT. Protein sequence: CASSQEAGSNSPLHF.

CDR3 loop: CASSLGGSGEATNEKLFF. The DNA for the CDR3 is TGTGCCAGCAGCTTGGGAGGGTCCGGGGAGGCAACTAATGAAAAACTGTTTTTT. The chain links TRBV5-6 to TRBJ1-4; D gene unclear. Germline CDR1 is SGHDT and CDR2 is YYEEEE. With 0 bases removed from V and 0 bases from J, the gap between germline ends came to 15 bases. The CDR3 runs 18 residues.

The V gene is TRBV7-3, the J gene TRBJ2-1; 13 bases map to TRBD2. The CDR3 loop spans 15 amino acids. Germline CDR1 reads SGHTA; CDR2 reads FQGTGA. The junction had 3 bases not matched to a gene; V was cut back by 5 bases and J by 5 bases. CDR3 in DNA: TGTGCCAGCAGCCTCGGACTAGCGGGAGACAATGAGCAGTTCTTC. Protein: CASSLGLAGDNEQFF.

Ten or more counts support this clone. The chain carries TRBV7-2 and TRBJ2-5, with no clear D. This CDR3 comprises 12 residues. V was trimmed by 2 bases and J by 5 bases, leaving 6 bases between them. The germline CDR1 and CDR2 sequences are SGHTA and FQGNSA. The CDR3 region is CASSLTSETQYF. CDR3 DNA: TGTGCCAGCAGCTTAACATCGGAGACCCAGTACTTC.

The chain couples TRBV27 to TRBJ2-5; weak D call: TRBD1 (5 bases). Trimming left V 3 bases short and J 5 bases short, with 7 bases between. The CDR3 has 12 amino acids. Germline V gene data show CDR1 as MNHEY and CDR2 as SMNVEV (reference sequence). CDR3 nucleotides: TGTGCCAGCAGTTTCAGGGTTGAGACCCAGTACTTC. It is translated as CASSFRVETQYF.

This rearrangement joins TRBV19 to TRBJ1-6, with a tentative D call TRBD1 (6 bases). This CDR3 comprises 13 residues. The V end lost 7 bases, the J end lost 5 bases, and 9 bases lay between the germline ends. The germline CDR1 and CDR2 sequences are LNHDA and SQIVND (reference sequence). The CDR3 bases are TGTGCCAGTAAACGACAGGATAATTCACCCCTCCACTTT. Translating it yields CASKRQDNSPLHF. Filled out from reference TRBV19 and TRBJ1-6, the complete variable domain reads DGGITQSPKYLFRKEGQNVTLSCEQNLNHDAMYWYRQDPGQGLRLIYYSQIVNDFQKGDIAEGYSVSREKKESFPLTVTSAQKNPTAFYLCASKRQDNSPLHFGNGTRLTVT.

The gene calls are TRBV28 and TRBJ1-1; a possible D gene is TRBD1 (6 bases). The V gene's germline CDR1 is MDHEN and CDR2 SYDVKM. The CDR3 runs 13 residues. Deletions cut 3 bases from V and 7 bases from J, with 12 bases between. The CDR3 region is CASSLAQGIEAFF. The CDR3 DNA sequence: TGTGCCAGCAGTTTGGCCCAGGGGATTGAAGCTTTCTTT.

The chain employs TRBV5-1 and TRBJ1-4; D might be TRBD1 (6 bases). The germline CDR1 and CDR2 sequences are SGHRS and YFSETQ. CDR3 size: 15 residues. V gave up 0 bases and J gave up 4 bases, with 10 bases separating them. In DNA, the CDR3 is TGCGCCAGCAGCTTGGTATCGGACAGTAATGAAAAACTGTTTTTT. This encodes CASSLVSDSNEKLFF.

The chain carries TRBV7-3 and TRBJ2-1, with 7 nucleotides matching TRBD2. The CDR3 runs 15 residues. The germline CDR1 and CDR2 sequences are SGHTA and FQGTGA. Trimming took 5 bases from V and 0 from J; bases not matched to a gene: 4. The CDR3 DNA reads TGTGCCAGCAGCCGCACTAGCGTCTCCTACAATGAGCAGTTCTTC. It encodes CASSRTSVSYNEQFF.

The chain is built from TRBV11-2 and TRBJ2-1, with D perhaps matching TRBD1 (5 bases). Germline assignment: CDR1 SGHAT and CDR2 FQNNGV. The V gene lost 3 bases and the J gene lost 2 bases, with 11 bases spanning the gap. The CDR3 has 15 amino acids. The CDR3 bases are TGTGCCAGCAGCTTGGCGCAAGGGGCCTACAATGAGCAGTTCTTC. Protein: CASSLAQGAYNEQFF.

The chain has TRBV9 and TRBJ2-2; the D gene is possibly TRBD2 (5 bases). From germline, CDR1 is SGDLS and CDR2 YYNGEE. There are 15 residues in the CDR3. With 3 bases removed from V and 1 base from J, the gap between germline ends came to 10 bases. The chain's CDR3 is CASSANEGNTGELFF. CDR3 coding DNA: TGTGCCAGCAGCGCAAACGAGGGGAACACCGGGGAGCTGTTTTTT.

The J gene is TRBJ1-1, the V gene TRBV5-5, with D possibly TRBD1 on 5 matching bases. The CDR3 is 16 amino acids. From germline, CDR1 is SGHKS and CDR2 YYEKEE (reference sequence). With 0 bases removed from V and 0 bases from J, the gap between germline ends came to 12 bases. CDR3 nucleotides: TGTGCCAGCAGCTTGGACGAGGGGACTTTGAACACTGAAGCTTTCTTT. It specifies CASSLDEGTLNTEAFF.